The sequence of this TCR beta chain was determined in a study of T cell responses to AZD1222 COVID-19 vaccine. Study details: Whether given at about 4 or about 12 weeks, second doses were pooled. General observations from the study: Vaccine-related CD4 TCRs covered spike, predominating at 160-218 and 743-854. Following two doses of AZD1222, Spike-specific TCR breadth and depth rose. Repertoire sampling was restricted to post-peak T cell response timepoints.

There are 16 residues in the CDR3. The germline CDR1 and CDR2 sequences are GTSNPN and SVGIG (reference sequence). With V trimmed by 8 bases and J by 0 bases, 12 bases remained unmatched. This clone was seen just once. Its specificity is unknown. Produced via immunoSEQ multiplex PCR; TCRdb's table is partial and in-frame only. Of about 86,000 clones listed, over 85% are singletons. The sample in question was peripheral blood, obtained on day 0 of AZD1222 vaccination. The clonotype comes from an adult in good health. The chain joins TRBV30 to TRBJ2-3, with 9 bases fitting TRBD1. CDR3 loop: CAQTTGQGSSTDTQYF. In DNA form, the CDR3 reads TGTGCCCAAACTACGGGACAGGGCTCTAGCACAGATACGCAGTATTTT.